The 22 T cell receptor beta chains in this list originate from one sample, sequenced in a study of beta chain features in type 1 diabetes. General study results and limits: When Type 1 diabetes patients were examined, their TCRB CDR3s proved moderately but significantly shorter in all four CD4+ subsets.

Expressed TCRB transcripts got sequenced, as all isolated RNA was reverse transcribed. This table comes from immunoSEQ multiplex PCR, and its TCRdb copy is limited to in-frame clones, with some not included. Here the sample spans about 150,000 clones, approximately 10% being singletons. For these receptors, no antigen is known. The source material was central memory CD4+ T cells from blood. These TCRs come from a man aged 30-40 years with type 1 diabetes.

Only a few counts were recorded for this clone. This chain joins TRBV29-1 and TRBJ1-2, with 9 bases lining up with TRBD1. CDR1 is SQVTM and CDR2 is ANQGSEA in the germline V gene. V lost 7 bases to trimming and J lost 2 bases; unmatched junction nucleotides: 5. This CDR3 is 13 amino acids long. CDR3 DNA sequence: TGCAGCGCCGGGACAGGGTTAAACTATGGCTACACCTTC. As protein: CSAGTGLNYGYTF. Together with reference TRBV29-1 and TRBJ1-2, the CDR3 gives the full variable domain: SAVISQKPSRDICQRGTSLTIQCQVDSQVTMMFWYRQQPGQSLTLIATANQGSEATYESGFVIDKFPISRPNLTFSTLTVSNMSPEDSSIYLCSAGTGLNYGYTFGSGTRLTVV.

This sequence joins TRBV2 and TRBJ2-7; D unresolved. Trimming took off 9 bases at V and 2 bases at J, with 11 bases between the two ends. Germline loops: CDR1 SNHLY, CDR2 FYNNEI. The CDR3 runs 12 residues. This CDR3 is CASSYIPYEQYF. The CDR3 DNA sequence: TGTGCCAGTTCCTATATACCCTACGAGCAGTACTTC.

The gene calls are TRBV6-6 and TRBJ2-7; 7 nucleotides match TRBD1. CDR1 and CDR2 from the germline V gene are MNHNY and SVGAGI (reference sequence). The CDR3 sequence is 12 residues long. V lost 10 bases to trimming and J lost 5 bases; unmatched junction nucleotides: 8. CDR3 nucleotide sequence: TGTGCCACCGCGGACAGGTCGGACGAGCAGTACTTC. Translating gives CATADRSDEQYF.

V and J are TRBV25-1 and TRBJ2-7; 8 positions agree with TRBD1. The CDR3 sequence is 15 residues long. V shed 3 bases and J 5 bases; nucleotides not matched to a gene: 9. CDR1 MGHDK and CDR2 SYGVNS come from the germline V gene. CDR3 coding DNA: TGTGCCAGCAGTGATTCTCAGGGGGCCGGGGACGAGCAGTACTTC. This codes for CASSDSQGAGDEQYF.

A word on this clone: This sample includes further DNA sequences coding for the same CDR3. This chain links TRBV18 with TRBJ1-1; possible D gene TRBD1, 6 bases. Deletions cut 2 bases from V and 0 bases from J, with 7 bases between. The germline gives CDR1 KGHSH, CDR2 LQKENI. The CDR3 extends over 14 amino acids. The CDR3 sequence is CASSPDRLNTEAFF. CDR3 DNA: TGTGCCAGCTCACCAGACAGGCTGAACACTGAAGCTTTCTTT.

This chain links TRBV6-5 with TRBJ1-1; the D is unclear. V was shortened by 6 bases and J by 10 bases, with 12 bases between the two germline ends. Looked up from germline, CDR1 is MNHEY and CDR2 is SVGAGI. The CDR3 contains 11 residues. The CDR3 is CASSSGVVAFF. In DNA, the CDR3 is TGTGCCAGCAGCTCAGGTGTGGTAGCTTTCTTT.

The rearrangement uses TRBV5-1 and TRBJ2-3; D gene uncertain. V was pared by 1 base and J by 2 bases, with 2 bases between. The CDR3 contains 12 residues. Germline values: CDR1 SGHRS, CDR2 YFSETQ. The CDR3 bases are TGCGCCAGCAGCTTGTACACAGATACGCAGTATTTT. This translates into CASSLYTDTQYF.

The chain recombines TRBV15 with TRBJ2-5; D is possibly TRBD1 (6 bases). The CDR3 is 14 residues long. Germline CDR1 and CDR2: LNHNV and YYDKDF (reference sequence). Trimming left V 0 bases short and J 6 bases short, with 11 bases between. CDR3 loop: CATSRDKGGKTQYF. The CDR3 coding sequence is TGTGCCACCAGCAGAGATAAAGGGGGAAAGACCCAGTACTTC. Looking up the rest from reference TRBV15 and TRBJ2-5 gives the full variable domain: DAMVIQNPRYQVTQFGKPVTLSCSQTLNHNVMYWYQQKSSQAPKLLFHYYDKDFNNEADTPDNFQSRRPNTSFCFLDIRSPGLGDTAMYLCATSRDKGGKTQYFGPGTRLLVL.

The V and J genes are TRBV5-1 and TRBJ2-7, with 9 bases aligning to TRBD1. The CDR3 sequence is 14 residues long. Trimming took 6 bases from V and 3 from J; bases not matched to a gene: 7. Per germline, CDR1 SGHRS and CDR2 YFSETQ. The chain's CDR3 is CASTLGQGLYEQYF. In nucleotides, the CDR3 is TGCGCCAGCACTTTAGGACAGGGGCTCTACGAGCAGTACTTC.

The chain couples TRBV21-1 to TRBJ2-7; TRBD1 reflects the table's D call only, with no check against the DNA. TRBV21-1 is a listed pseudogene. This CDR3 spans 19 amino acids. In DNA form, the CDR3 reads TGTGCCAGCAGCAAAGTCCGAGACAGGGGTCGCCCCTCATCCTACGAGCAGTACTTC. Its translation: CASSKVRDRGRPSSYEQYF.

The chain recombines TRBV6-1 with TRBJ2-5; D perhaps matches TRBD2 (6 bases). The CDR3 loop spans 19 amino acids. The germline gives CDR1 MNHNS, CDR2 SASEGT. V was trimmed by 4 bases and J by 7 bases, leaving 31 bases between them. The CDR3 DNA reads as TGTGCCAGCAGTGCTTCCCTGGTGGGACTCGGGACCTCCGATTCGACCCAGTACTTC. Its translation: CASSASLVGLGTSDSTQYF.

The table lists this clone with a few counts. This rearrangement joins TRBV29-1 to TRBJ1-1; tentatively, D is TRBD1 (6 bases). The CDR3 is 11 amino acids. Trimming took 6 bases from V and 5 from J, leaving 10 bases between them. CDR1 SQVTM and CDR2 ANQGSEA come from the germline V gene. CDR3 sequence: CSVDGQTEAFF. The CDR3 region has the DNA TGCAGCGTCGATGGACAGACTGAAGCTTTCTTT.

This chain links TRBV7-3 with TRBJ2-2, with 8 positions matching TRBD1. CDR1 and CDR2 from the germline V gene are SGHTA and FQGTGA. The CDR3 loop spans 14 amino acids. The junction had 5 bases not matched to a gene; V was cut back by 7 bases and J by 4 bases. The CDR3 sequence is CASIWTGITGELFF. As DNA, the CDR3 is TGTGCCAGCATTTGGACAGGGATCACCGGGGAGCTGTTTTTT.

The J gene is TRBJ2-6, the V gene TRBV2, with D tentatively TRBD1 (6 bases). The CDR3 length is 15 residues. The V gene's germline CDR1 is SNHLY and CDR2 FYNNEI. V lost 2 bases, J lost 4 bases, and 9 bases lay in between. The CDR3 DNA sequence: TGTGCCAGCAGTGAACAGGGGCCAGGGGCCAACGTCCTGACTTTC. Translating it yields CASSEQGPGANVLTF.

The gene calls are TRBV28 and TRBJ2-3, with 11 positions matching TRBD2. After removal of 6 bases from V and 5 bases from J, the junction contained 7 bases not matched to a gene. The length of the CDR3 is 15 residues. The germline V gene encodes CDR1 MDHEN and CDR2 SYDVKM. The CDR3 sequence: CASRPLGLAEDTQYF. In DNA form, the CDR3 reads TGTGCCAGCAGGCCATTGGGACTAGCGGAAGATACGCAGTATTTT.

This clone was detected only a few times. The chain links TRBV6-5 to TRBJ1-2, with unresolved D. Germline CDR1 MNHEY, CDR2 SVGAGI. Trimming removed 0 bases at V and 2 bases at J, with 10 bases between. The CDR3 has 15 amino acids. The CDR3 coding sequence is TGTGCCAGCAGTTACTCCTTGGCCGAAAACTATGGCTACACCTTC. This gives the protein CASSYSLAENYGYTF.

This clone came up a few times. The chain joins TRBV30 to TRBJ2-3; D possibly corresponds to TRBD2 (6 bases). The V end was cut by 8 bases, the J end by 3 bases, with 18 bases between. Per germline, CDR1 GTSNPN and CDR2 SVGIG (reference sequence). CDR3 length equals 14 residues. The CDR3 here is CASYGGIITDTQYF. The CDR3 coding sequence is TGTGCCAGTTATGGAGGGATTATAACAGATACGCAGTATTTT.

V and J are TRBV7-6 and TRBJ2-2; 10 bases are a match to TRBD1. The V and J ends lost 5 bases and 6 bases, in that order; junction bases with no gene match: 9. The CDR3 is 16 amino acids. CDR1 is SGHVS and CDR2 is FNYEAQ in the germline V gene. CDR3 sequence reads: CASSQRQGAEAGELFF. DNA for the CDR3: TGTGCCAGCAGCCAGCGACAGGGGGCAGAAGCCGGGGAGCTGTTTTTT. The full variable domain, completed using reference TRBV7-6 and TRBJ2-2, is GAGVSQSPRYKVTKRGQDVALRCDPISGHVSLYWYRQALGQGPEFLTYFNYEAQQDKSGLPNDRFSAERPEGSISTLTIQRTEQRDSAMYRCASSQRQGAEAGELFFGEGSRLTVL.

Only a few counts were recorded for this clone. The gene calls are TRBV5-1 and TRBJ2-4; 10 bases agree with TRBD2. This CDR3 is built from 16 residues. V shed 0 bases and J 7 bases; nucleotides not matched to a gene: 7. Germline CDR1 is SGHRS and CDR2 is YFSETQ. Here the CDR3 reads CASSLGASGGMNIQYF. The CDR3 DNA reads TGCGCCAGCAGCTTGGGTGCTAGCGGGGGAATGAACATTCAGTACTTC.

This chain joins TRBV28 and TRBJ1-1; 10 bases are shared with TRBD1. Germline CDR1 reads MDHEN; CDR2 reads SYDVKM. The CDR3 consists of 16 residues. Trimming removed 4 bases from V and 3 bases from J; junction bases left unmatched: 8. CDR3: CASSSGTGALYTEAFF. The CDR3 DNA reads TGTGCCAGCAGTTCTGGGACAGGGGCCCTATACACTGAAGCTTTCTTT.

This clone has just a few counts. The chain has TRBV5-4 and TRBJ2-5, with 12 nucleotides matching TRBD2. The CDR3 runs 17 residues. With V trimmed by 4 bases and J by 0 bases, 7 bases remained unmatched. Germline CDR1 is SGHNT and CDR2 is YYREEE (reference sequence). In DNA, the CDR3 is TGTGCCAGCAGCCCGGGACTAGCGGGCACCAACCAAGAGACCCAGTACTTC. Its translation: CASSPGLAGTNQETQYF. The variable domain in full, completed from reference TRBV5-4 and TRBJ2-5, reads ETGVTQSPTHLIKTRGQQVTLRCSSQSGHNTVSWYQQALGQGPQFIFQYYREEENGRGNFPPRFSGLQFPNYSSELNVNALELDDSALYLCASSPGLAGTNQETQYFGPGTRLLVL.

This clone was detected only a few times. This chain links TRBV7-2 with TRBJ2-2; D is ambiguous. V was cut by 2 bases and J by 4 bases, with 5 bases left in between. The CDR3 is 13 residues long. Germline loops: CDR1 SGHTA, CDR2 FQGNSA. CDR3 bases: TGTGCCAGCAGCTTATATCTCACCGGGGAGCTGTTTTTT. Its translation is CASSLYLTGELFF.